Listed below are T cell receptor beta chains from one sample, sequenced in a study of blood T cells in healthy people across ages. From the 5' RACE reads, TCRdb called clonotypes with MiXCR, one entry per CDR3 protein. Of around 1,000,000 distinct CDR3 sequences listed, about two fifths are singletons. The source material was blood. These TCRs come from a man in his late teens or twenties in good health. The CDR3 runs from the conserved cysteine through the conserved F or W. The D gene is left open where the match is weak.

J gene,CDR3 length,V gene,D gene,CDR3 protein
TRBJ2-5,15,TRBV6-2/TRBV6-3,TRBD1,CASSYEMDRRYELYF
TRBJ1-2,13,TRBV27,TRBD1,CASSVSGGNGYTF
TRBJ2-3,14,TRBV12-3/TRBV12-4,-,CASKPRRTTDTQYF
TRBJ2-5,14,TRBV5-1,TRBD1,CASSGQGYQETQYF
-,14,TRBV29-1,-,CSVERLTTYNEQYF
TRBJ2-3,12,TRBV3-1,-,CASSQRDGTQYF
TRBJ1-5,13,TRBV20-1,-,CSVEGTLNQPQHF
TRBJ1-1,15,TRBV2,TRBD1,CASSPTGTEFTEAFF
TRBJ1-4,14,TRBV12-3/TRBV12-4,-,CASSLSNSNEKLFF
TRBJ1-1,14,TRBV20-1,-,CSARGTQMNTEAFF
TRBJ2-3,18,TRBV6-2/TRBV6-3,-,CASSFSQGPATSTDTQYF
TRBJ1-2,14,TRBV7-9,-,CASSPPTGIYGYTF
TRBJ1-6,13,TRBV29-1,-,CSVETGSGSPLHF
TRBJ2-7,16,TRBV9,-,CASSVDGGSLSYEQYF
TRBJ2-1,12,TRBV29-1,-,CSAPLAINEQFF
TRBJ2-6,15,TRBV28,-,CASSLGRAGANVLTF
TRBJ2-5,9,TRBV29-1,-,CSVGGEQYF
TRBJ2-2,13,TRBV29-1,-,CSVGGSRGGELFF
TRBJ2-3,14,TRBV5-1,-,CASNGITATDTQYF
TRBJ1-1,13,TRBV27,-,CASSLSRATEAFF
TRBJ2-5,15,TRBV20-1,TRBD2,CSALAGGGNSETQYF
TRBJ2-7,14,TRBV6-2/TRBV6-3,TRBD2,CASRYGGGANEQYF
TRBJ1-5,14,TRBV15,-,CATSRQGIYQPQHF
TRBJ1-1,17,TRBV27,-,CACSLKSTAPLNTEAFF
TRBJ2-7,14,TRBV4-3,-,CASSQDIVAYEQYF
TRBJ2-7,16,TRBV5-1,-,CASSLNPGLDLYEQYF
TRBJ2-1,16,TRBV4-3,-,CASSQEAGAANNEQFF
TRBJ2-5,14,TRBV6-5,TRBD1,CASRRGRQDNEQYF